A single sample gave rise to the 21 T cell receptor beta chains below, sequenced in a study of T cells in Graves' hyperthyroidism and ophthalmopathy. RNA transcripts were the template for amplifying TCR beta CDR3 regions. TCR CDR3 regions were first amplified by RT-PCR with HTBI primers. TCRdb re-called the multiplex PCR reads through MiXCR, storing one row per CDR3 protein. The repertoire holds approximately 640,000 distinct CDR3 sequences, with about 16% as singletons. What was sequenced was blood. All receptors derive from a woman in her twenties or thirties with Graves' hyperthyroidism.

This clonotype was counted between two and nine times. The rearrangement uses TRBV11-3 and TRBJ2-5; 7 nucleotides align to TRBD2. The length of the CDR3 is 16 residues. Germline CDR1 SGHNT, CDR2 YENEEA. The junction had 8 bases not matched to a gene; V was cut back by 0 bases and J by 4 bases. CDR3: CASSLDSGPGGETQYF. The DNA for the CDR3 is TGTGCCAGCAGCTTAGATTCGGGGCCGGGGGGAGAGACCCAGTACTTC.

This CDR3 is CASIRIVGYTF. In DNA, the CDR3 is TGTGCCAGCATAAGAATTGTCGGCTACACCTTC. V gene TRBV5-8 combines with J gene TRBJ1-2; D is ambiguous. V was clipped by 6 bases and J by 8 bases, with 11 bases between them. This CDR3 has 11 amino acids. Per the germline V gene, CDR1 is SGHTS and CDR2 is YDEGEE.

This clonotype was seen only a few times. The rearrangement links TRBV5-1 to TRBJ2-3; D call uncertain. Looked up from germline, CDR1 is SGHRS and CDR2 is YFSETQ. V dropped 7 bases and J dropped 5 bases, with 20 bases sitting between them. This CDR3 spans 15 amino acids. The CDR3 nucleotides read TGCGCCAGCGGACCGGGCTCCTTAATTGTAGATACGCAGTATTTT. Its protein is CASGPGSLIVDTQYF.

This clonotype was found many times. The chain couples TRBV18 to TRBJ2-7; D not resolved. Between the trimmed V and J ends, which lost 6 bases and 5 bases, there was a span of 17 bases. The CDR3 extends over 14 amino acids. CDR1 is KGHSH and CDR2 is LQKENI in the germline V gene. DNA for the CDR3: TGTGCCAGCTCTCCCGCGAGTAGATTTAACGAGCAGTACTTC. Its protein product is CASSPASRFNEQYF.

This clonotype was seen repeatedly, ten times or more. The CDR3: CAWSVLAGGRETQYF. CDR3 in DNA: TGTGCCTGGAGTGTACTAGCGGGAGGAAGGGAGACCCAGTACTTC. The rearrangement uses TRBV30 and TRBJ2-5; 12 bases are a match to TRBD2. The CDR3 has 15 amino acids. The J segment lost 5 bases and the V segment lost 0 bases, leaving 4 bases of the junction unmatched. CDR1 and CDR2 from the germline V gene are GTSNPN and SVGIG (reference sequence).

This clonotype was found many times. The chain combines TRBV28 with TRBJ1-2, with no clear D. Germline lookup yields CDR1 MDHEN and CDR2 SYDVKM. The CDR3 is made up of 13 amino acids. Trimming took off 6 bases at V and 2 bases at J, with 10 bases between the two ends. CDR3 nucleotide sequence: TGTGCCAGCAGCCTGAACCCAAACTATGGCTACACCTTC. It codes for CASSLNPNYGYTF.

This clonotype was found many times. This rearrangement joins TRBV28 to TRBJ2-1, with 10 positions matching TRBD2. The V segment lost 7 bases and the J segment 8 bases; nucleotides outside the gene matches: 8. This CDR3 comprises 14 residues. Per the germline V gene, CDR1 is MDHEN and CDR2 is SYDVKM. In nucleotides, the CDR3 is TGTGCCAGCACCCCTAGCGGGAGTAGTGATGAGCAGTTCTTC. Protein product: CASTPSGSSDEQFF.

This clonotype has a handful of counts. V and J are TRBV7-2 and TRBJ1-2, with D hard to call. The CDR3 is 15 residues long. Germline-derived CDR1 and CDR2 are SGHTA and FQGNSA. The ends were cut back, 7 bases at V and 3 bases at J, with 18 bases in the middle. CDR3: CASNPGPPEHYGYTF. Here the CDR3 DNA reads TGTGCCAGCAACCCCGGACCGCCCGAACACTATGGCTACACCTTC.

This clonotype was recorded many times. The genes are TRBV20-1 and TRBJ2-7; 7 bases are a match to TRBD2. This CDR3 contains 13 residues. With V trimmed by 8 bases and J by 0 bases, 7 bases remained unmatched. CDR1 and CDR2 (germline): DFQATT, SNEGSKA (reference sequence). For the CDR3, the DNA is TGCAGTAGTACTAGCGTGGACTCCTACGAGCAGTACTTC. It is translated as CSSTSVDSYEQYF.

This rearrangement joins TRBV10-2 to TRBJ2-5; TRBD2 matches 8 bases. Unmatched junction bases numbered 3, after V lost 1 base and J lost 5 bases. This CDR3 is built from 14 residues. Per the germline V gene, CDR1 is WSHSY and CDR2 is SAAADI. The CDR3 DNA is TGCGCCAGCAGTGAGTGGACTAGCCCTGAGACCCAGTACTTC. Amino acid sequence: CASSEWTSPETQYF.

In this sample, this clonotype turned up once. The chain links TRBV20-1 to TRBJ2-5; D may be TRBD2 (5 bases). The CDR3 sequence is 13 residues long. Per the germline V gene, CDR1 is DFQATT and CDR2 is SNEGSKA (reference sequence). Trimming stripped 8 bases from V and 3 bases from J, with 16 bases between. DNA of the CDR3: TGCAGTCCCCACGGAAGGCGGGAAGAGACCCAGTACTTC. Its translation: CSPHGRREETQYF.

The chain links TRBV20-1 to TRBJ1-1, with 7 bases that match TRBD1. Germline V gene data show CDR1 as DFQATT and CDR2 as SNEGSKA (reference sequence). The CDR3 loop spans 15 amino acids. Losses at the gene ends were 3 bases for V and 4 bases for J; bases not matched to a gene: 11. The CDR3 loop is CSASSGGQGGTEAFF. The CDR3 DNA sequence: TGCAGTGCTAGTAGCGGAGGGCAGGGGGGCACTGAAGCTTTCTTT.

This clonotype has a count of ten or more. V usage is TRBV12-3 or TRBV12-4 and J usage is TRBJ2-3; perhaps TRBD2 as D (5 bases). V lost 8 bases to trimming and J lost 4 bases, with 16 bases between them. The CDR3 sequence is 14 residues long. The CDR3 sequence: CASGRPRVADTQYF. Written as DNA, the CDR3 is TGTGCCAGCGGACGCCCGAGGGTCGCAGATACGCAGTATTTT.

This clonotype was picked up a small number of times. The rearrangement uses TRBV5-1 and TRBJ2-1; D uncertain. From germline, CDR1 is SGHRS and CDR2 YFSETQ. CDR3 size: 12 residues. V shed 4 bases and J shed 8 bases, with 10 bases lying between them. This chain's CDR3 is CASSADFDEQFF. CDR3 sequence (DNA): TGCGCCAGCAGCGCTGACTTCGATGAGCAGTTCTTC.

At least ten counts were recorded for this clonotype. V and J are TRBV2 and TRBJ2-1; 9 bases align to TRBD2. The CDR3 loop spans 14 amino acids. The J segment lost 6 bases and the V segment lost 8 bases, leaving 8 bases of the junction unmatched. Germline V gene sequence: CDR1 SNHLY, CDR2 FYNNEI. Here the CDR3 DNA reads TGTGCCAGCCTACTAGCGGGCCCAGGCAATGAGCAGTTCTTC. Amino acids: CASLLAGPGNEQFF.

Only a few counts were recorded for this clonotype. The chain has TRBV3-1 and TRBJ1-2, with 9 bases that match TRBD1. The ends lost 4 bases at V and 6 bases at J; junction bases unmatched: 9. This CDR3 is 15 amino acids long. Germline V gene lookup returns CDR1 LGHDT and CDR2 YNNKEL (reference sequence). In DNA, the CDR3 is TGTGCCAGCAGCCGAACAGGGGGCGCCGGGAATGGCTACACCTTC. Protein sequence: CASSRTGGAGNGYTF.

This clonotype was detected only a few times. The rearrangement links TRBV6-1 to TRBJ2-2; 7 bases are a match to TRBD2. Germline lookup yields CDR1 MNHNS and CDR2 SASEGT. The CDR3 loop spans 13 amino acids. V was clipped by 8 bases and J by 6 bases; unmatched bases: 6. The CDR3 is CASYGTIAGELFF. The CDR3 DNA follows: TGTGCCAGCTACGGGACTATCGCCGGGGAGCTGTTTTTT.

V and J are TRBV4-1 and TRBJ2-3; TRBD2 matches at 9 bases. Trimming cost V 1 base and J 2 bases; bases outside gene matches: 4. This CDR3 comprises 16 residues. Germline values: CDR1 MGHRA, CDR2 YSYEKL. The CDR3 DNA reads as TGCGCCAGCAGCCAAGGACTAGCGGTTCCCACAGATACGCAGTATTTT. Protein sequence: CASSQGLAVPTDTQYF.

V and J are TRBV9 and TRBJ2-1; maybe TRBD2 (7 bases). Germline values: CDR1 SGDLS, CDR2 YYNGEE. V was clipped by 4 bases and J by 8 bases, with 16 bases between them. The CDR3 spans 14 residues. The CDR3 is CASSYTGGGDEQFF. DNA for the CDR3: TGTGCCAGCAGCTACACGGGGGGCGGGGATGAGCAGTTCTTC.

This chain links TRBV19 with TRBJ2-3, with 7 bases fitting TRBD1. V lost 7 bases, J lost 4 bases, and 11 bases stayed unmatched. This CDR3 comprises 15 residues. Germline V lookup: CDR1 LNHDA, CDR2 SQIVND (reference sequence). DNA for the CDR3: TGTGCCAGTAAGAGGGGGCTATTTGGACCAGATACGCAGTATTTT. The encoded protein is CASKRGLFGPDTQYF. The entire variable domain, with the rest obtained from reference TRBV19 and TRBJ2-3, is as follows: DGGITQSPKYLFRKEGQNVTLSCEQNLNHDAMYWYRQDPGQGLRLIYYSQIVNDFQKGDIAEGYSVSREKKESFPLTVTSAQKNPTAFYLCASKRGLFGPDTQYFGPGTRLTVL.

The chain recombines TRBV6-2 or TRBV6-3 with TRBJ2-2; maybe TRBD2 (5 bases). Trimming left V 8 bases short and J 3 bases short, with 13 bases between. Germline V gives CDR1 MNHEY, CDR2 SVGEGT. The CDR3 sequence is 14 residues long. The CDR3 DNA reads TGTGCCAGCTCTTGGGGTAGCGACACCGGGGAGCTGTTTTTT. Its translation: CASSWGSDTGELFF.